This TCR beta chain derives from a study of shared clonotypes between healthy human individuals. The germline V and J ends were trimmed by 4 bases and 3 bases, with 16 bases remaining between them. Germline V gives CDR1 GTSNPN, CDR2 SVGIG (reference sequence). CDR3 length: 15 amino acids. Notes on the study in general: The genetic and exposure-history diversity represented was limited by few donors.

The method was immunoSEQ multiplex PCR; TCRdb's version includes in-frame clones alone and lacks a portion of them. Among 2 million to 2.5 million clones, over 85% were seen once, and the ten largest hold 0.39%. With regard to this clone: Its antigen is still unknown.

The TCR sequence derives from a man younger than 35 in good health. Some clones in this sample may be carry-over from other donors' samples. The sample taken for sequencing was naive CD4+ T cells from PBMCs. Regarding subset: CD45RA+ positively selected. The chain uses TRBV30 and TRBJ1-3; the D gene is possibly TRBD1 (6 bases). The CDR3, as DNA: TGTGCCTGGATCCCAGGGGTTTTCTTTGGAAACACCATATATTTT. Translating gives CAWIPGVFFGNTIYF.